These 29 T cell receptor beta chains were sequenced from one sample in a study of shared clonotypes between healthy human individuals. TCRdb's table, derived via immunoSEQ multiplex PCR, lists solely in-frame clones and lacks some. The sample lists approximately 2.4 million clones; 95% were seen once. Sequencing was performed on naive CD4+ T cells sorted from blood. Subset denoted: CD45RA+ positively selected. The receptors originated from a man younger than 30 in good health.

With respect to this clone: The germline gene is not matched at one end of the junction; a read error may be the cause. The rearrangement uses TRBV7-2 and TRBJ2-7, with a weak D call TRBD1 (6 bases). CDR3 length: 14 amino acids. Germline V gives CDR1 SGHTA, CDR2 FQGNSA. CDR3: CASTLGRGSYEQYF. Here the CDR3 DNA reads TGTGCCAGCACCTTAGGCAGGGGATCCTACGAGCAGTACTTC.

The rearrangement links TRBV2 to TRBJ2-7; D is unresolved. The CDR3 runs to 12 residues. Germline CDR1 reads SNHLY; CDR2 reads FYNNEI. Between the trimmed V and J ends, which lost 7 bases and 6 bases, there was a span of 13 bases. The CDR3: CASIFTGGEQYF. The DNA of the CDR3 is TGTGCCAGCATATTTACTGGTGGCGAGCAGTACTTC.

CDR3 DNA: TGTGCCAGCAGCCAAGATCGTTGGCAGGGTAACTATGGCTACACCTTC. Translated, it gives CASSQDRWQGNYGYTF. The chain recombines TRBV14 with TRBJ1-2, with D perhaps matching TRBD1 (5 bases). Trimming stripped 0 bases from V and 1 base from J, with 12 bases between. The CDR3 is 16 residues long. CDR1 and CDR2 from the germline V gene are SGHDN and FVKESK.

The chain has TRBV5-1 and TRBJ1-6; D remains unclear. Trimming took 0 bases from V and 8 from J, leaving 12 bases between them. The CDR3 consists of 15 residues. The germline CDR1 and CDR2 sequences are SGHRS and YFSETQ. The CDR3 DNA sequence: TGCGCCAGCAGCTTGGGCGGACCTGGGGATTCACCCCTCCACTTT. Translated, it gives CASSLGGPGDSPLHF.

As for this clone: Other DNA sequences in the same sample also yield this CDR3. This rearrangement joins TRBV11-2 to TRBJ2-3; D not resolved. The CDR3 spans 16 residues. The V end was cut by 0 bases, the J end by 0 bases, with 10 bases between. The germline CDR1 and CDR2 sequences are SGHAT and FQNNGV. The CDR3 region is CASSLEGRSSTDTQYF. CDR3 nucleotides: TGTGCCAGCAGCTTAGAAGGGCGATCTAGCACAGATACGCAGTATTTT.

This clone was detected only once. The chain recombines TRBV11-2 with TRBJ2-5; D not resolved. Germline V gene data show CDR1 as SGHAT and CDR2 as FQNNGV. Trimming left V 1 base short and J 0 bases short, with 3 bases between. This CDR3 has 13 residues. The CDR3 DNA follows: TGTGCCAGCAGCTTAGCTTACCAAGAGACCCAGTACTTC. Amino acid sequence: CASSLAYQETQYF.

The chain links TRBV6-1 to TRBJ2-1; 11 nucleotides align to TRBD1. The CDR3 runs to 15 residues. The germline gives CDR1 MNHNS, CDR2 SASEGT. V dropped 4 bases and J dropped 2; count of bases not matched to a gene: 1. CDR3 sequence reads: CASSGTGGTYNEQFF. CDR3 nucleotide sequence: TGTGCCAGCAGTGGGACAGGGGGCACCTACAATGAGCAGTTCTTC.

The chain carries TRBV27 and TRBJ1-5; D gene ambiguous. V gave up 1 base and J gave up 4 bases, with 8 bases separating them. CDR1 and CDR2 (germline): MNHEY, SMNVEV (reference sequence). This CDR3 contains 14 residues. CDR3 bases: TGTGCCAGCAGTTTATTAGGAGCGAATCAGCCCCAGCATTTT. Translation gives CASSLLGANQPQHF.

The chain combines TRBV5-1 with TRBJ1-6, with 8 positions matching TRBD1. Germline V lookup: CDR1 SGHRS, CDR2 YFSETQ. This CDR3 contains 13 residues. V was clipped by 6 bases and J by 7 bases; unmatched bases: 3. CDR3 nucleotides: TGCGCCAGCACCCGGGACAGGAATTCACCCCTCCACTTT. Its protein product is CASTRDRNSPLHF.

This chain uses TRBV5-1 with TRBJ2-1; 11 positions agree with TRBD2. The J segment lost 8 bases and the V segment lost 8 bases, leaving 12 bases of the junction unmatched. Germline V gene data show CDR1 as SGHRS and CDR2 as YFSETQ. This CDR3 spans 15 amino acids. The CDR3 DNA reads TGCGCCAGTACTTTTAGCGGGGGGGCTACCCATGAGCAGTTCTTC. Translation gives CASTFSGGATHEQFF.

The chain combines TRBV2 with TRBJ1-2; maybe TRBD1 (5 bases). The CDR3 covers 14 residues. Germline loops: CDR1 SNHLY, CDR2 FYNNEI. V was trimmed by 5 bases and J by 2 bases, leaving 12 bases between them. CDR3 region: CASSRGGSNYGYTF. CDR3 nucleotides: TGTGCCAGCAGTCGTGGGGGAAGCAACTATGGCTACACCTTC. The full variable domain, with the rest looked up from reference TRBV2 and TRBJ1-2, is EPEVTQTPSHQVTQMGQEVILRCVPISNHLYFYWYRQILGQKVEFLVSFYNNEISEKSEIFDDQFSVERPDGSNFTLKIRSTKLEDSAMYFCASSRGGSNYGYTFGSGTRLTVV.

The chain is built from TRBV25-1 and TRBJ2-3; no firm D call. Germline assignment: CDR1 MGHDK and CDR2 SYGVNS. The CDR3 contains 13 residues. The V gene lost 4 bases and the J gene lost 4 bases, with 9 bases spanning the gap. The CDR3 here is CASSATTADTQYF. The CDR3 DNA is TGTGCCAGCAGTGCTACTACCGCAGATACGCAGTATTTT.

The V call is TRBV10-3, the J call TRBJ2-1; no clear D gene. CDR1 and CDR2 (germline): ENHRY, SYGVKD. This CDR3 comprises 11 residues. Trimming took off 4 bases at V and 8 bases at J, with 6 bases between the two ends. In nucleotides, the CDR3 is TGTGCCATCAGTGTTAACGATGAGCAGTTCTTC. It yields the protein CAISVNDEQFF.

Worth noting for this clone: The same CDR3 also results from other DNA sequences found in this sample. This chain joins TRBV27 and TRBJ1-2, with 9 bases fitting TRBD1. Trimming took 2 bases from V and 0 from J; bases not matched to a gene: 1. There are 15 residues in the CDR3. CDR1 is MNHEY and CDR2 is SMNVEV in the germline V gene (reference sequence). This CDR3 is CASSLTGGPNYGYTF. DNA for the CDR3: TGTGCCAGCAGTTTAACAGGGGGCCCTAACTATGGCTACACCTTC.

The rearrangement uses TRBV6-1 and TRBJ1-3, with a tentative D call TRBD1 (5 bases). V was shortened by 4 bases and J by 7 bases, with 11 bases between the two germline ends. The CDR3 extends over 13 amino acids. Germline lookup yields CDR1 MNHNS and CDR2 SASEGT. CDR3 amino acids: CASSGGVANTIYF. The CDR3 nucleotides are TGTGCCAGCAGTGGGGGGGTGGCCAACACCATATATTTT.

Turning to this clone: This CDR3 is also generated by other DNA sequences in the sample. The chain has TRBV5-4 and TRBJ2-5, with D possibly TRBD1 on 7 matching bases. The CDR3 extends over 13 amino acids. Trimming took off 1 base at V and 4 bases at J, with 8 bases between the two ends. Germline V lookup: CDR1 SGHNT, CDR2 YYREEE (reference sequence). As DNA, the CDR3 is TGTGCCAGCAGCTTGCAGGGGGGAGAGACCCAGTACTTC. This encodes CASSLQGGETQYF.

This chain joins TRBV30 and TRBJ2-3, with TRBD2 identical over 7 bases. This CDR3 region has 14 residues. CDR1 and CDR2 from the germline V gene are GTSNPN and SVGIG (reference sequence). V trimming: 4 bases; J trimming: 2 bases; junction bases outside the gene matches: 6. CDR3 in DNA: TGTGCCTGGACCCGGACTAGAAACACAGATACGCAGTATTTT. Translating it yields CAWTRTRNTDTQYF. Complete variable domain (other parts from reference TRBV30 and TRBJ2-3): SQTIHQWPATLVQPVGSPLSLECTVEGTSNPNLYWYRQAAGRGLQLLFYSVGIGQISSEVPQNLSASRPQDRQFILSSKKLLLSDSGFYLCAWTRTRNTDTQYFGPGTRLTVL.

The genes are TRBV5-6 and TRBJ1-1; 10 bases align to TRBD1. The CDR3 consists of 16 residues. Germline trimming cut 2 bases from V and 3 bases from J; bases unmatched to any gene: 7. Germline V gene sequence: CDR1 SGHDT, CDR2 YYEEEE. In nucleotides, the CDR3 is TGTGCCAGCAGCTTTCGAAGGACAGGGGGAGACACTGAAGCTTTCTTT. Encoded protein: CASSFRRTGGDTEAFF. Variable domain in full (rest from reference TRBV5-6 and TRBJ1-1): DAGVTQSPTHLIKTRGQQVTLRCSPKSGHDTVSWYQQALGQGPQFIFQYYEEEERQRGNFPDRFSGHQFPNYSSELNVNALLLGDSALYLCASSFRRTGGDTEAFFGQGTRLTVV.

This clone was recorded once. The chain joins TRBV11-2 to TRBJ1-1; D is unresolved. The CDR3 totals 15 residues. The germline gives CDR1 SGHAT, CDR2 FQNNGV. The V end lost 3 bases, the J end lost 4 bases, and 15 bases lay between the germline ends. Here the CDR3 reads CASSFPSYGVTEAFF. The CDR3 nucleotides are TGTGCCAGCAGCTTTCCCTCATACGGGGTCACTGAAGCTTTCTTT.

The chain couples TRBV5-1 to TRBJ2-1, with 9 bases matching TRBD2. From germline, CDR1 is SGHRS and CDR2 YFSETQ. The CDR3 sequence is 15 residues long. V lost 4 bases and J lost 2; bases outside the gene matches: 4. The CDR3 loop is CASSVPSGAYNEQFF. CDR3 nucleotide sequence: TGCGCCAGCAGCGTTCCTAGCGGGGCCTACAATGAGCAGTTCTTC.

This clone is a singleton in its sample. The chain combines TRBV6-5 with TRBJ2-5; TRBD2 matches 9 bases. The germline CDR1 and CDR2 sequences are MNHEY and SVGAGI. The CDR3 is made up of 15 amino acids. J lost 11 bases, V lost 5 bases, and 15 bases had no gene match. The CDR3 DNA reads as TGTGCCAGCAGTCTTCGGCTAGCGGGGCTTCTGGAGCAGTACTTC. Translating gives CASSLRLAGLLEQYF.

The chain uses TRBV6-5 and TRBJ2-3; 10 bases match TRBD2. Germline V CDR1 and CDR2: MNHEY, SVGAGI. The CDR3 has 14 residues. V gave up 5 bases and J gave up 5 bases; unmatched junction bases: 4. The CDR3 bases are TGTGCCAGCAGTAGCGGGGGGGCCGTAGATACGCAGTATTTT. This sequence encodes CASSSGGAVDTQYF.

The rearrangement links TRBV19 to TRBJ2-7; the D is unclear. Germline V lookup: CDR1 LNHDA, CDR2 SQIVND (reference sequence). Between the trimmed V and J ends, which lost 1 base and 3 bases, there was a span of 13 bases. This CDR3 spans 15 amino acids. CDR3 sequence reads: CASSIASGQIYEQYF. CDR3 in DNA: TGTGCCAGTAGTATAGCTTCGGGTCAAATCTACGAGCAGTACTTC.

The rearrangement links TRBV28 to TRBJ2-5, with D possibly being TRBD1 (6 bases). This CDR3 has 13 residues. V gave up 3 bases and J gave up 10 bases, with 15 bases separating them. CDR1 is MDHEN and CDR2 is SYDVKM in the germline V gene. The CDR3 bases are TGTGCCAGCAGTTTGGGGACACCCGTGAACCAGTACTTC. Protein product: CASSLGTPVNQYF.

V usage is TRBV30 and J usage is TRBJ2-5, with 7 bases aligning to TRBD2. The junction had 5 bases not matched to a gene; V was cut back by 0 bases and J by 1 base. Germline V CDR1 and CDR2: GTSNPN, SVGIG (reference sequence). This CDR3 has 15 residues. The DNA of the CDR3 is TGTGCCTGGAGTGTCACGGGGGGAATCCAAGAGACCCAGTACTTC. Amino acids: CAWSVTGGIQETQYF.

The J gene is TRBJ1-2, the V gene TRBV5-5; D is perhaps TRBD1 (5 bases). CDR3 length: 14 amino acids. V lost 4 bases to trimming and J lost 1 base, with 11 bases between them. Germline CDR1 SGHKS, CDR2 YYEKEE (reference sequence). The CDR3 sequence: CASSLAGLNYGYTF. The CDR3 DNA reads as TGTGCCAGCAGCCTAGCGGGACTTAACTATGGCTACACCTTC.

This clone was observed a single time. The V and J genes are TRBV10-3 and TRBJ1-1, with 9 bases fitting TRBD1. CDR1 is ENHRY, CDR2 SYGVKD, per germline. CDR3 size: 15 residues. The ends lost 11 bases at V and 4 bases at J; junction bases unmatched: 14. The CDR3 loop is CAAHRGGQGSTEAFF. The CDR3 DNA is TGTGCCGCCCATCGGGGAGGACAGGGGAGCACTGAAGCTTTCTTT.

The sample holds one count of this clone. The J gene is TRBJ2-3, the V gene TRBV11-2, with 9 bases identical to TRBD1. The CDR3 is 14 amino acids. V shed 4 bases and J 5 bases; nucleotides not matched to a gene: 4. From germline, CDR1 is SGHAT and CDR2 FQNNGV. The CDR3: CASSSGTGIDTQYF. CDR3 nucleotides: TGTGCCAGCAGCTCCGGGACAGGGATAGATACGCAGTATTTT.

This clone was detected only a few times. This chain's CDR3 is CASSSHVGPSNYGYTF. Here the CDR3 DNA reads TGCGCCAGCAGCTCACACGTAGGCCCCTCTAACTATGGCTACACCTTC. This chain uses TRBV5-1 with TRBJ1-2; D gene uncertain. Trimming left V 3 bases short and J 0 bases short, with 15 bases between. The CDR3 consists of 16 residues. In germline, CDR1 is SGHRS, CDR2 YFSETQ.